Listed here are 13 T cell receptor beta chains from one sample, sequenced in a study of T cell repertoires in cytomegalovirus infection. These receptors lack a known antigen. TCRdb reanalysed the reads using MiXCR and keeps one entry per CDR3 protein. Among around 770,000 distinct CDR3 sequences listed, 25% to 30% were seen once. Specimen: cultured CD8+ T cells from PBMCs, collected from culture after CMV antigen stimulation. The receptors were sampled from a human donor in good health (CMV status not recorded). Some clones in this sample may be carry-over from other donors' samples.

The chain carries TRBV27 and TRBJ2-7, with D uncertain. This CDR3 spans 14 amino acids. CDR1 is MNHEY and CDR2 is SMNVEV in the germline V gene (reference sequence). V lost 2 bases, J lost 3 bases, and 11 bases lay in between. The chain's CDR3 is CASSLGPAGYEQYV. The CDR3 DNA reads TGTGCCAGCAGTTTAGGTCCCGCCGGCTACGAGCAGTACGTC.

Only a few counts were recorded for this clonotype. V is TRBV7-9 and J is TRBJ1-1; D ambiguous. This CDR3 spans 14 amino acids. V gave up 3 bases and J gave up 4 bases, with 12 bases separating them. CDR1 and CDR2 from the germline V gene are SEHNR and FQNEAQ (reference sequence). In DNA form, the CDR3 reads TGTGCCAGCAGCTTTTTTCTCGGCCCCACTGAAGCTTTCTTT. This sequence encodes CASSFFLGPTEAFF.

This clonotype was observed a few times. The chain employs TRBV7-8 and TRBJ2-1; no definite D call. Per germline, CDR1 SGHVS and CDR2 FQNEAQ. V shed 0 bases and J shed 5 bases, with 8 bases lying between them. This CDR3 spans 14 amino acids. The CDR3 sequence: CASSLALGNNEQFF. In DNA form, the CDR3 reads TGTGCCAGCAGCTTAGCGCTAGGGAACAATGAGCAGTTCTTC.

This clonotype was observed a handful of times. The chain has TRBV6-5 and TRBJ2-7, with 11 nucleotides matching TRBD1. Germline V gene sequence: CDR1 MNHEY, CDR2 SVGAGI. The CDR3 runs 15 residues. J gave up 7 bases and V 0 bases, and 5 bases lay outside the gene matches. CDR3 region: CASSYSGTGGIEQYF. As DNA, the CDR3 is TGTGCCAGCAGTTACTCTGGGACAGGGGGAATAGAGCAGTACTTC.

This clonotype was detected only a few times. The rearrangement joins TRBV4-1 to TRBJ1-2; 7 bases match TRBD1. Germline-derived CDR1 and CDR2 are MGHRA and YSYEKL. V was clipped by 4 bases and J by 7 bases; unmatched bases: 15. The CDR3 runs to 16 residues. The CDR3: CASSLREGAAQRGYTF. CDR3 in DNA: TGCGCCAGCAGCCTCCGGGAGGGGGCAGCGCAGCGTGGCTACACCTTC.

V usage is TRBV20-1 and J usage is TRBJ2-1, with 7 bases lining up with TRBD1. V was clipped by 7 bases and J by 6 bases; unmatched bases: 6. Germline V gene sequence: CDR1 DFQATT, CDR2 SNEGSKA (reference sequence). The length of the CDR3 is 12 residues. CDR3 DNA: TGCAGTGTTGGGACAGCTTTCAATGAGCAGTTCTTC. This sequence encodes CSVGTAFNEQFF.

This rearrangement joins TRBV7-3 to TRBJ2-1; 11 bases line up with TRBD2. Germline V gene sequence: CDR1 SGHTA, CDR2 FQGTGA. Trimming removed 5 bases from V and 6 bases from J; junction bases left unmatched: 9. This CDR3 contains 16 residues. The CDR3 is CASSAGLAVKGNEQFF. The CDR3 nucleotides are TGTGCCAGCAGCGCGGGACTAGCGGTGAAGGGCAATGAGCAGTTCTTC.

The rearrangement joins TRBV24-1 to TRBJ1-2, with D tentatively TRBD1 (5 bases). The CDR3 runs 15 residues. Germline V gene sequence: CDR1 KGHDR, CDR2 SFDVKD. V was pared by 3 bases and J by 3 bases, with 13 bases between. The CDR3 loop reads CATSDRGRPYYGYTF. The CDR3 DNA sequence: TGTGCCACCAGTGATAGGGGCAGACCTTACTATGGCTACACCTTC.

This clonotype was recorded many times. V is TRBV7-6 and J is TRBJ2-1; TRBD2 matches 8 bases. The CDR3 contains 15 residues. V was pared by 2 bases and J by 7 bases, with 7 bases of the junction left unmatched. Germline V gene lookup returns CDR1 SGHVS and CDR2 FNYEAQ. In DNA form, the CDR3 reads TGTGCCAGCAGCTTATTAGCGGGGTTAGAGAATGAGCAGTTCTTC. Translated, it gives CASSLLAGLENEQFF.

This clonotype was counted at least ten times. The genes are TRBV7-6 and TRBJ2-7; 9 bases match TRBD2. Per the germline V gene, CDR1 is SGHVS and CDR2 is FNYEAQ. J gave up 1 base and V 1 base, and 5 bases lay outside the gene matches. CDR3 length equals 16 residues. In DNA form, the CDR3 reads TGTGCCAGCAGCTTAGGGGAGCTAGCGGGATCCTACGAGCAGTACTTC. Translating it yields CASSLGELAGSYEQYF.

The CDR3 reads CSVELNTEAFF. DNA for the CDR3: TGCAGCGTTGAATTGAACACTGAAGCTTTCTTT. The chain joins TRBV29-1 to TRBJ1-1; D is undetermined. Deletions cut 2 bases from V and 0 bases from J, with 1 base between. The CDR3 loop spans 11 amino acids. Germline CDR1 SQVTM, CDR2 ANQGSEA.

This clonotype has only a few counts. V gene TRBV19 combines with J gene TRBJ1-1, with D possibly TRBD1 on 6 matching bases. The CDR3 spans 14 residues. Germline-derived CDR1 and CDR2 are LNHDA and SQIVND (reference sequence). Trimming took off 0 bases at V and 4 bases at J, with 9 bases between the two ends. The DNA for the CDR3 is TGTGCCAGTAGTATAGACAGGGGAGGCACTGAAGCTTTCTTT. It specifies CASSIDRGGTEAFF.

The chain has TRBV7-9 and TRBJ1-3; D not resolved. The V gene lost 5 bases and the J gene lost 1 base, with 9 bases spanning the gap. The CDR3 is made up of 14 amino acids. Germline V CDR1 and CDR2: SEHNR, FQNEAQ (reference sequence). The CDR3 bases are TGTGCCAGCAGCGCGGGATTTTCTGGAAACACCATATATTTT. This translates into CASSAGFSGNTIYF.